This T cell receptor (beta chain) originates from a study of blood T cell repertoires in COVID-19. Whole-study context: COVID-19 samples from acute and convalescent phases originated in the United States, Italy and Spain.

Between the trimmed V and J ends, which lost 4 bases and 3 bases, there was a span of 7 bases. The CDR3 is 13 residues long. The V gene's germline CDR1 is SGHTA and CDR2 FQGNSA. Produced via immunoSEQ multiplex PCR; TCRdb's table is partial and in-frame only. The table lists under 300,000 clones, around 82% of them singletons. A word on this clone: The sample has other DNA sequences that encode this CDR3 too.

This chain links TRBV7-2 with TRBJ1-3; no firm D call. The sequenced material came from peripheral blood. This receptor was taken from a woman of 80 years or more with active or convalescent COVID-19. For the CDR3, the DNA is TGTGCCAGCAGCTCAAGGAGTGGAAACACCATATATTTT. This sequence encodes CASSSRSGNTIYF. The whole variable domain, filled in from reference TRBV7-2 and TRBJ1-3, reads GAGVSQSPSNKVTEKGKDVELRCDPISGHTALYWYRQSLGQGLEFLIYFQGNSAPDKSGLPSDRFSAERTGGSVSTLTIQRTQQEDSAVYLCASSSRSGNTIYFGEGSWLTVV.